This T cell receptor beta chain was profiled in a study of technical replicates of blood from a handful of donors. Measured with immunoSEQ multiplex PCR; TCRdb has only the in-frame clones, and not every one. The table has some 80,000 clones, almost 96% seen once. Germline-derived CDR1 and CDR2 are SNHLY and FYNNEI. V was clipped by 3 bases and J by 4 bases; unmatched bases: 9. This CDR3 has 17 amino acids. The TCR sequence derives from a human donor in good health. This chain joins TRBV2 and TRBJ2-2, with 9 positions matching TRBD1. Sequencing was carried out using T cells isolated from PBMCs. This chain's CDR3 is CASSEGDRGKSTGELFF. Here the CDR3 DNA reads TGTGCCAGCAGTGAGGGAGACAGGGGGAAAAGCACCGGGGAGCTGTTTTTT.